This TCR beta chain emerged from a study of CD8 T cells in ankylosing spondylitis. General observations from the study: Ankylosing spondylitis blood appeared to carry a characteristic TCR beta motif of several highly homologous variants. In synovial fluid and blood from reactive arthritis, some motif variants were previously reported.

About this clonotype: Its antigen is unidentified.

It was by quantitative 5'-RACE with molecular barcodes that TCR beta libraries were made. TCRdb reprocessed the 5' RACE reads with MiXCR, giving one entry per CDR3 protein. The repertoire includes about 250,000 distinct CDR3 sequences, about 24% of them detected once, and 0.61% sits in the top ten. The CDR3 totals 14 residues. Per the germline V gene, CDR1 is ENHRY and CDR2 is SYGVKD. Trimming removed 4 bases at V and 1 base at J, with 11 bases between. The sample comprised blood, either unsorted or a sorted T cell fraction (not recorded which). The V and J genes are TRBV10-3 and TRBJ2-7, with D hard to call. The TCR originated in a male donor with ankylosing spondylitis or in good health (not recorded which). The CDR3, as DNA: TGTGCCATCAGTGGCAGGACCGAATCCTACGAGCAGTACTTC. It translates to CAISGRTESYEQYF.